This T cell receptor (beta chain) came from a study of HIV-infected patients and healthy controls (dated by TCRdb to the mid-2010s). In this sample, this clonotype turned up once. Its antigen remains undetermined. No much larger clone is present one base from it, and per-base qualities are unavailable. One read amounts to weak evidence. From a lookup of the germline V gene (reference sequence), CDR1 and CDR2 are SEHNR and FQNEAQ. V lost 5 bases and J lost 6 bases, and the count of bases not matched to a germline gene is 6. From cysteine to phenylalanine, the CDR3 is 14 amino acids long. Left in the record is the CDR3 DNA by itself, 42 bases read in frame from the first base. The library was built by means of 5' RACE. The sequencer was an Illumina MiSeq. Clones were called with MiXCR by TCRdb after fastp trimmed the public reads at Q25, and only in-frame beta chains were retained. Rows are unified per CDR3 protein, each entry keeping the most common DNA and genes. This sample holds about 67,000 distinct CDR3 sequences; roughly a sixth were observed only once. In total, the top ten clones hold about 6% of the sample.

Here the chain combines TRBV7-9 and TRBJ1-3; the central 8 bases match TRBD1. Sequencing was carried out using CD4+ T cells from blood. The origin of this receptor is a human donor in good health. The CDR3 protein is CASSPGQGANTIYF. The DNA reads TGTGCCAGCAGCCCAGGACAGGGCGCAAACACCATATATTTT.